Presented here are 27 T cell receptor beta chains from one specimen sequenced in a study of beta chain features in type 1 diabetes. General observations from the study: TCRB CDR3 length was moderately but significantly reduced in all four CD4+ subsets of Type 1 diabetes patients.

These receptors' targets are unknown. The whole isolated RNA underwent reverse transcription, so sequencing captured expressed TCRB transcripts. Clones were sequenced by immunoSEQ multiplex PCR, and TCRdb holds only the in-frame ones, with some missing. The data hold around 240,000 clones, with 15% to 20% observed a single time. The sample comprised naive CD4+ T cells from blood. The receptor set was obtained from a man aged 30-40 years with type 1 diabetes.

The chain is built from TRBV25-1 and TRBJ2-3, with a tentative D call TRBD2 (5 bases). The CDR3 is 14 residues long. The V end was cut by 3 bases, the J end by 3 bases, with 10 bases between. Germline V gene lookup returns CDR1 MGHDK and CDR2 SYGVNS. CDR3 DNA: TGTGCCAGCAGTGATCCGGGGATTACAGATACGCAGTATTTT. Protein product: CASSDPGITDTQYF.

This chain uses TRBV7-6 with TRBJ2-7, with TRBD1 as a possible D gene (6 bases). The CDR3 consists of 17 residues. The V end lost 1 base, the J end lost 0 bases, and 16 bases lay between the germline ends. The germline CDR1 and CDR2 sequences are SGHVS and FNYEAQ. CDR3 residues: CASSLGQGRSLSYEQYF. CDR3 DNA sequence: TGTGCCAGCAGCTTAGGGCAGGGGCGATCCCTCTCCTACGAGCAGTACTTC.

This clone was seen a handful of times. The chain has TRBV6-6 and TRBJ2-1; TRBD2 aligns across 10 bases. V was clipped by 10 bases and J by 10 bases; unmatched bases: 13. This CDR3 region has 14 residues. Germline CDR1 is MNHNY and CDR2 is SVGAGI (reference sequence). The DNA for the CDR3 is TGTGCCACCTTGGTGGCTAGCGGGAGACACGAGCAGTTCTTC. Protein product: CATLVASGRHEQFF.

The V call is TRBV10-3, the J call TRBJ2-3; D is undetermined. Per germline, CDR1 ENHRY and CDR2 SYGVKD. Deletions cut 6 bases from V and 6 bases from J, with 10 bases between. This CDR3 is built from 12 residues. CDR3: CAISGDGDTQYF. DNA of the CDR3: TGTGCCATCAGCGGCGACGGGGATACGCAGTATTTT.

This clone was observed a few times. The V call is TRBV5-6, the J call TRBJ2-4; D may be TRBD2 (6 bases). The CDR3 loop spans 16 amino acids. The germline CDR1 and CDR2 sequences are SGHDT and YYEEEE. V dropped 2 bases and J dropped 3 bases, with 15 bases sitting between them. This CDR3 is CASSFVEGLGKNIQYF. For the CDR3, the DNA is TGTGCCAGCAGCTTTGTGGAGGGACTCGGCAAAAACATTCAGTACTTC.

This clone was picked up a small number of times. The chain has TRBV30 and TRBJ1-4; D call uncertain. Trimming cost V 0 bases and J 8 bases, with 13 bases left between them. Germline assignment: CDR1 GTSNPN and CDR2 SVGIG (reference sequence). This CDR3 has 14 amino acids. The CDR3 loop reads CAWSVIRVGEKLFF. DNA of the CDR3: TGTGCCTGGAGTGTGATCCGGGTGGGGGAAAAACTGTTTTTT.

The rearrangement uses TRBV7-9 and TRBJ2-4; D is unclear. Germline V gene sequence: CDR1 SEHNR, CDR2 FQNEAQ (reference sequence). The V and J ends lost 4 bases and 2 bases respectively, with 0 bases between them. The CDR3 consists of 11 residues. CDR3 nucleotide sequence: TGTGCCAGCAGCTCCAAAAACATTCAGTACTTC. Residues: CASSSKNIQYF. Variable domain in full (rest from reference TRBV7-9 and TRBJ2-4): DTGVSQNPRHKITKRGQNVTFRCDPISEHNRLYWYRQTLGQGPEFLTYFQNEAQLEKSRLLSDRFSAERPKGSFSTLEIQRTEQGDSAMYLCASSSKNIQYFGAGTRLSVL.

The V call is TRBV2, the J call TRBJ2-7; 9 bases are shared with TRBD2. J gave up 4 bases and V 3 bases, and 4 bases lay outside the gene matches. The CDR3 contains 14 residues. CDR1 is SNHLY and CDR2 is FYNNEI in the germline V gene. CDR3 coding DNA: TGTGCCAGCAGTGACGCGGGAGGGCCGTACGAGCAGTACTTC. Protein product: CASSDAGGPYEQYF.

The chain couples TRBV30 to TRBJ1-4; TRBD1 aligns across 7 bases. CDR1 and CDR2 from the germline V gene are GTSNPN and SVGIG (reference sequence). The CDR3 length is 13 residues. Trimming took 4 bases from V and 7 from J; bases not matched to a gene: 6. Here the CDR3 DNA reads TGTGCCTGGAATCCAGGGGGAAGTGAAAAACTGTTTTTT. It translates to CAWNPGGSEKLFF.

The chain is built from TRBV7-3 and TRBJ2-7; D gene unclear. The CDR3 spans 13 residues. V was shortened by 1 base and J by 3 bases, with 7 bases between the two germline ends. Germline V gene data show CDR1 as SGHTA and CDR2 as FQGTGA. The CDR3: CASSLNPYYEQYF. As DNA, the CDR3 is TGTGCCAGCAGCTTAAACCCATACTACGAGCAGTACTTC.

This rearrangement joins TRBV4-1 to TRBJ2-2; unclear D gene. Trimming shortened V by 5 bases and J by 2 bases, and 12 bases separated the two germline ends. This CDR3 contains 15 residues. Germline CDR1 and CDR2: MGHRA and YSYEKL. As DNA, the CDR3 is TGCGCCAGCAGCAATTTCTATCGAAACACCGGGGAGCTGTTTTTT. It is translated as CASSNFYRNTGELFF.

The chain couples TRBV28 to TRBJ2-5; possible D gene TRBD2, 6 bases. CDR3 size: 13 residues. The V end lost 5 bases, the J end lost 4 bases, and 11 bases lay between the germline ends. Germline values: CDR1 MDHEN, CDR2 SYDVKM. The CDR3 reads CASSPGGIETQYF. The CDR3, as DNA: TGTGCCAGCAGTCCTGGGGGGATAGAGACCCAGTACTTC. The full variable domain, with the rest looked up from reference TRBV28 and TRBJ2-5, is DVKVTQSSRYLVKRTGEKVFLECVQDMDHENMFWYRQDPGLGLRLIYFSYDVKMKEKGDIPEGYSVSREKKERFSLILESASTNQTSMYLCASSPGGIETQYFGPGTRLLVL.

This chain links TRBV11-2 with TRBJ2-1; 9 bases align to TRBD2. V lost 6 bases to trimming and J lost 8 bases; unmatched junction nucleotides: 5. CDR1 SGHAT and CDR2 FQNNGV come from the germline V gene. The CDR3 length is 13 residues. The DNA of the CDR3 is TGTGCCAGCAGGGGACTAGCACAAGATGAGCAGTTCTTC. It translates to CASRGLAQDEQFF.

The chain combines TRBV29-1 with TRBJ2-1; D possibly corresponds to TRBD1 (5 bases). CDR1 is SQVTM, CDR2 ANQGSEA, per germline. Between the trimmed V and J ends, which lost 1 base and 10 bases, there was a span of 11 bases. CDR3 size: 12 residues. The CDR3, as DNA: TGCAGCGTTGAAGTCCAGGGATGGGAGCAGTTCTTC. Translated: CSVEVQGWEQFF.

This clone was seen only a few times. J is TRBJ2-1 and V is TRBV30; D uncertain. Between the trimmed V and J ends, which lost 3 bases and 7 bases, there was a span of 7 bases. The CDR3 covers 11 residues. From germline, CDR1 is GTSNPN and CDR2 SVGIG (reference sequence). CDR3 loop: CAWSRRNEQFF. As DNA, the CDR3 is TGTGCCTGGAGCCGAAGAAATGAGCAGTTCTTC.

The chain joins TRBV11-3 to TRBJ2-5; a weak D match, TRBD1 (5 bases). From germline, CDR1 is SGHNT and CDR2 YENEEA. V lost 8 bases to trimming and J lost 2 bases, with 15 bases between them. The CDR3 runs to 14 residues. This chain's CDR3 is CASAFGAGQETQYF. CDR3 DNA sequence: TGTGCCAGCGCCTTTGGGGCAGGTCAAGAGACCCAGTACTTC. Supplemented by reference TRBV11-3 and TRBJ2-5, the full variable domain reads EAGVVQSPRYKIIEKKQPVAFWCNPISGHNTLYWYLQNLGQGPELLIRYENEEAVDDSQLPKDRFSAERLKGVDSTLKIQPAELGDSAVYLCASAFGAGQETQYFGPGTRLLVL.

This clone was seen a few times. This chain uses TRBV7-2 with TRBJ1-2, with D uncertain. The V and J ends lost 1 base and 4 bases respectively, with 7 bases between them. CDR3 length: 13 amino acids. The V gene's germline CDR1 is SGHTA and CDR2 FQGNSA. In DNA form, the CDR3 reads TGTGCCAGCAGCTTAGATACAGCCTATGGCTACACCTTC. It is translated as CASSLDTAYGYTF.

This rearrangement joins TRBV6-6 to TRBJ1-2; the match to TRBD1 covers 9 bases. CDR3 size: 13 residues. Per germline, CDR1 MNHNY and CDR2 SVGAGI (reference sequence). The junction had 3 bases not matched to a gene; V was cut back by 4 bases and J by 6 bases. The CDR3 nucleotides are TGTGCCAGCAGTTCCGGGACAGGGAATGGCTACACCTTC. Translating it yields CASSSGTGNGYTF.

The chain links TRBV5-4 to TRBJ2-4; possibly TRBD2 for D (6 bases). The CDR3 is 14 residues long. Germline CDR1 reads SGHNT; CDR2 reads YYREEE (reference sequence). The ends were cut back, 5 bases at V and 8 bases at J, with 17 bases in the middle. CDR3 sequence reads: CASSLPTSRDIQYF. In nucleotides, the CDR3 is TGTGCCAGCAGTCTCCCGACTAGTCGGGACATTCAGTACTTC.

In this sample, this clone turned up a few times. The chain links TRBV30 to TRBJ1-1; no clear D. V lost 1 base to trimming and J lost 5 bases, with 8 bases between them. Germline V CDR1 and CDR2: GTSNPN, SVGIG (reference sequence). The CDR3 covers 12 residues. The CDR3 DNA reads TGTGCCTGGAGTGGGACGGAAACTGAAGCTTTCTTT. It translates to CAWSGTETEAFF.

V usage is TRBV5-1 and J usage is TRBJ2-6; D remains ambiguous. The CDR3 runs to 16 residues. In germline, CDR1 is SGHRS, CDR2 YFSETQ. V was shortened by 0 bases and J by 0 bases, with 7 bases between the two germline ends. For the CDR3, the DNA is TGCGCCAGCAGCTTGGGACGGCGCTCTGGGGCCAACGTCCTGACTTTC. Its translation: CASSLGRRSGANVLTF.

The CDR3 loop is CASKRGQVDTEAFF. The CDR3 coding sequence is TGCGCCAGCAAGCGGGGACAGGTAGACACTGAAGCTTTCTTT. The chain recombines TRBV10-1 with TRBJ1-1; 8 bases are shared with TRBD1. The V gene end was trimmed by 7 bases and the J gene end by 3 bases; junction bases not matched to a gene: 7. The CDR3 is made up of 14 amino acids. Germline V gives CDR1 WNHNN, CDR2 SYGVQD (reference sequence).

A few counts support this clone. This chain joins TRBV4-1 and TRBJ2-3; the D gene is possibly TRBD2 (5 bases). V dropped 2 bases and J dropped 11 bases, with 23 bases sitting between them. The CDR3 contains 16 residues. Germline V lookup: CDR1 MGHRA, CDR2 YSYEKL. For the CDR3, the DNA is TGCGCCAGCAGCCAACCGACGGGCGCCCGAGGACGGGGGCAGTATTTT. It yields the protein CASSQPTGARGRGQYF.

The chain couples TRBV4-1 to TRBJ1-2; D is unclear. V was shortened by 1 base and J by 4 bases, with 7 bases between the two germline ends. The germline CDR1 and CDR2 sequences are MGHRA and YSYEKL. The CDR3 length is 13 residues. This CDR3 is CASSQAATYGYTF. The CDR3 DNA sequence: TGCGCCAGCAGCCAAGCAGCCACCTATGGCTACACCTTC.

The V gene is TRBV30, the J gene TRBJ2-7; D might be TRBD1 (6 bases). CDR3 length: 12 residues. Trimming shortened V by 3 bases and J by 2 bases, and 8 bases separated the two germline ends. Germline assignment: CDR1 GTSNPN and CDR2 SVGIG (reference sequence). This chain's CDR3 is CAWRTGTYEQYF. DNA of the CDR3: TGTGCCTGGAGGACAGGTACCTACGAGCAGTACTTC.

A few counts support this clone. The rearrangement uses TRBV9 and TRBJ2-1, with D possibly matching TRBD2 (6 bases). Germline V gene data show CDR1 as SGDLS and CDR2 as YYNGEE. The V end lost 0 bases, the J end lost 0 bases, and 10 bases lay between the germline ends. The CDR3 runs 16 residues. DNA of the CDR3: TGTGCCAGCAGCGTAGGAGGCGGGGCCTCCTACAATGAGCAGTTCTTC. Protein: CASSVGGGASYNEQFF.

This clone has a handful of counts. The same CDR3 can be traced to other DNA sequences in this sample. The rearrangement uses TRBV2 and TRBJ2-7; D call uncertain. Trimming took 2 bases from V and 4 from J, leaving 3 bases between them. This CDR3 contains 11 residues. Germline V gene sequence: CDR1 SNHLY, CDR2 FYNNEI. As DNA, the CDR3 is TGTGCCAGCAGTGAATTTTACGAGCAGTACTTC. Its translation: CASSEFYEQYF.